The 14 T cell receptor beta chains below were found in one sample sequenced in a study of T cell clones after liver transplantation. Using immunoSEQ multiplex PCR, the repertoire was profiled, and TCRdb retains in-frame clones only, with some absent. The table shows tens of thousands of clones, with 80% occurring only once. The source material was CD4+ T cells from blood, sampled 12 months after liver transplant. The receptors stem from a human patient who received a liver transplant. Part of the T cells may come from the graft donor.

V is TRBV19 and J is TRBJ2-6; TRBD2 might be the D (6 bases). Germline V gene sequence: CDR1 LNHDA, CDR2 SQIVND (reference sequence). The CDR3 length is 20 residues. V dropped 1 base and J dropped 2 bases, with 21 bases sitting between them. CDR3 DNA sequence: TGTGCCAGTAGTATAGCTTTTGGCAGGAGACTAGGGCCTGGGGCCAACGTCCTGACTTTC. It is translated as CASSIAFGRRLGPGANVLTF. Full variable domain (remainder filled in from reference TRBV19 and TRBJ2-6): DGGITQSPKYLFRKEGQNVTLSCEQNLNHDAMYWYRQDPGQGLRLIYYSQIVNDFQKGDIAEGYSVSREKKESFPLTVTSAQKNPTAFYLCASSIAFGRRLGPGANVLTFGAGSRLTVL.

CDR3 sequence reads: CASSFEGARTEAFF. In nucleotides, the CDR3 is TGTGCCAGCAGTTTCGAGGGGGCGCGCACTGAAGCTTTCTTT. The chain links TRBV27 to TRBJ1-1, with TRBD1 matching 7 bases. The germline V gene has CDR1 MNHEY and CDR2 SMNVEV (reference sequence). J gave up 4 bases and V 3 bases, and 5 bases lay outside the gene matches. The CDR3 totals 14 residues.

CDR3 loop: CASSFPGNPPRTQYF. CDR3 nucleotides: TGTGCCAGCAGTTTCCCAGGGAACCCCCCTCGGACGCAGTATTTT. The chain is built from TRBV28 and TRBJ2-3; D may be TRBD1 (5 bases). This CDR3 is built from 15 residues. Germline lookup yields CDR1 MDHEN and CDR2 SYDVKM. The V and J ends lost 3 bases and 9 bases respectively, with 19 bases between them.

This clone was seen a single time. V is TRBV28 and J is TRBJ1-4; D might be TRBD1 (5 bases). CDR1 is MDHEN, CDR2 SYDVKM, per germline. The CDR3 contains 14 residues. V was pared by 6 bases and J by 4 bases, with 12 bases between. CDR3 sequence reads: CASSTGTNNEKLFF. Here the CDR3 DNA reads TGTGCCAGCAGCACCGGGACCAATAATGAAAAACTGTTTTTT.

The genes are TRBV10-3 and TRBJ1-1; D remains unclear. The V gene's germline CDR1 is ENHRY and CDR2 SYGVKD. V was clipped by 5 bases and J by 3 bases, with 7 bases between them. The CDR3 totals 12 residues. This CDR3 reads CAISNLDTEAFF. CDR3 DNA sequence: TGTGCCATCAGTAATTTGGACACTGAAGCTTTCTTT.

The CDR3 region has the DNA TGTGCCAGCAATGAGTATCCCTACTCCTACAATGAGCAGTTCTTC. This gives the protein CASNEYPYSYNEQFF. V is TRBV2 and J is TRBJ2-1; D gene ambiguous. Germline CDR1 SNHLY, CDR2 FYNNEI. There are 15 residues in the CDR3. V was shortened by 7 bases and J by 0 bases, with 13 bases between the two germline ends.

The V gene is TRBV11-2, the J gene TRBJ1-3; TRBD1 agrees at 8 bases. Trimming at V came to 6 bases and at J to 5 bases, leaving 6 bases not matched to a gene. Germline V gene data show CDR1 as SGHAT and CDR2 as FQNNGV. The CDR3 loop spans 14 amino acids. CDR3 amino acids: CASSPDRARNTIYF. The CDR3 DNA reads TGTGCCAGCAGTCCGGACAGGGCGAGAAACACCATATATTTT.

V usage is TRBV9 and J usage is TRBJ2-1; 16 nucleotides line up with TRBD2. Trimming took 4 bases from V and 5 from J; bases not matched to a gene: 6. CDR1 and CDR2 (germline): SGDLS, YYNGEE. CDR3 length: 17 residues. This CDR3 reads CASSPGTSGRGNNEQFF. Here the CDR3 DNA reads TGTGCCAGCAGCCCAGGGACTAGCGGGAGGGGTAACAATGAGCAGTTCTTC.

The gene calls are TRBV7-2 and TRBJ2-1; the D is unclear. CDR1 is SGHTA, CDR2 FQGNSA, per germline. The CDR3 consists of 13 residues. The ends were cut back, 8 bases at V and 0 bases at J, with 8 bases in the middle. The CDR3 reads CASRPTSYNEQFF. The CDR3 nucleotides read TGTGCCAGCCGCCCTACCTCCTACAATGAGCAGTTCTTC.

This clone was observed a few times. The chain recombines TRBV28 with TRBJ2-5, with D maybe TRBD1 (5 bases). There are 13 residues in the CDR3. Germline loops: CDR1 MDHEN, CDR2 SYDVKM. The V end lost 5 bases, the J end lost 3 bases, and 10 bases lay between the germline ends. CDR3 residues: CASSRDREETQYF. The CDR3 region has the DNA TGTGCCAGCAGTCGCGACAGAGAAGAGACCCAGTACTTC.

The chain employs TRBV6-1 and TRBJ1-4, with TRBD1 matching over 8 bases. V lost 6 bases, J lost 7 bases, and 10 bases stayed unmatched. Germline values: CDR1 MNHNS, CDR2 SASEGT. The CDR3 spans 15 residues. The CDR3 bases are TGTGCCAGCAGCTTACGACAGGGGCGGAGTGAAAAACTGTTTTTT. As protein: CASSLRQGRSEKLFF.

CDR3 amino acids: CASSVTGYYGYTF. Written as DNA, the CDR3 is TGTGCCAGCAGTGTTACAGGGTACTATGGCTACACCTTC. V gene TRBV25-1 combines with J gene TRBJ1-2; D is possibly TRBD1 (6 bases). Trimming removed 4 bases at V and 3 bases at J, with 9 bases between. The CDR3 length is 13 residues. Germline V lookup: CDR1 MGHDK, CDR2 SYGVNS.

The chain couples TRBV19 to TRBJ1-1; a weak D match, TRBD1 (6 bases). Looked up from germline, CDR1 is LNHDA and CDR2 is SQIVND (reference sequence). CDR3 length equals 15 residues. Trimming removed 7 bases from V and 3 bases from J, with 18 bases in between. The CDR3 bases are TGTGCCAGTACCCCCCGACAGGTAGGGCACACTGAAGCTTTCTTT. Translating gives CASTPRQVGHTEAFF.

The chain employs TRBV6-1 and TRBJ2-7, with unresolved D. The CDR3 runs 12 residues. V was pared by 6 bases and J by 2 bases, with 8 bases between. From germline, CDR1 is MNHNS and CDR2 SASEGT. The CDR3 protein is CASSHGTYEQYF. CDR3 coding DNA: TGTGCCAGCAGCCACGGCACCTACGAGCAGTACTTC.